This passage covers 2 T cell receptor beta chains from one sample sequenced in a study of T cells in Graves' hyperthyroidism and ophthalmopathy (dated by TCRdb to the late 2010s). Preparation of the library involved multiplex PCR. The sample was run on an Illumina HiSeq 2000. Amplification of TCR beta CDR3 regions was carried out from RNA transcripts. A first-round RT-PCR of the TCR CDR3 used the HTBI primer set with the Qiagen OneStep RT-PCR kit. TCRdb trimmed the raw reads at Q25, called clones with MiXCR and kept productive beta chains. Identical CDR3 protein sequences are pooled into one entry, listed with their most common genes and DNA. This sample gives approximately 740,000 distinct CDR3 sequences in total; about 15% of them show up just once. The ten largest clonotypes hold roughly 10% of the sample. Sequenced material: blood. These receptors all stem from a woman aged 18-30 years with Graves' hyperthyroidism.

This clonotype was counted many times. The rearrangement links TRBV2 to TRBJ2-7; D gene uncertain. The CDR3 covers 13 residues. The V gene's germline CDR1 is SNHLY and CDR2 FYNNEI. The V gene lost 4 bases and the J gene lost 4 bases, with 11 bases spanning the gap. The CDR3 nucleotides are TGTGCCAGCAGTGCCGGACGGAGTTACGAGCAGTACTTC. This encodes CASSAGRSYEQYF.

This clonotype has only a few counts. CDR3 in DNA: TGTGCCAGCAGGTCGGGCGATAAGTCCTACGAGCAGTACTTC. Its translation: CASRSGDKSYEQYF. The chain uses TRBV6-2 or TRBV6-3 and TRBJ2-7; D is uncertain. The ends were cut back, 6 bases at V and 1 base at J, with 13 bases in the middle. This CDR3 is built from 14 residues. Germline CDR1 MNHEY, CDR2 SVGEGT.